This TCR beta chain is drawn from a study of T cell repertoires in cytomegalovirus infection. Looking at the study overall: CMV infection plus the matching HLA type was flagged by public TCR beta signatures.

The CDR3 covers 14 residues. The V end lost 2 bases, the J end lost 1 base, and 7 bases lay between the germline ends. Germline V lookup: CDR1 ENHRY, CDR2 SYGVKD. In TCRdb, the reads were re-called with MiXCR into one record per CDR3 protein. The sample yields fewer than 550,000 distinct CDR3 sequences, about 11% seen once. In this sample, this clonotype turned up many times. The chain carries TRBV10-3 and TRBJ2-3; the D call may be TRBD1 or TRBD2 (5 bases each). The sample was PBMCs. The receptor's source is a human donor in good health (CMV status not recorded). Some clones in this sample may be carry-over from other donors' samples. The CDR3 reads CAISERGGTDTQYF. The CDR3 nucleotides read TGTGCCATCAGTGAGAGGGGAGGCACAGATACGCAGTATTTT.